This TCR beta chain is from a study of early T cells in non-severe SARS-CoV-2 infection (TCRdb year 2021). In terms of the full investigation: Bulk RNA from unsorted whole blood was used for TCR sequencing, so alpha and beta chains could not be paired. What the study reported, not specific to this receptor: VDJdb matching was skewed toward anti-spike CD8 responses and likely underestimated virus-specific expansions, missing private and CD4 specificities.

Set within a cohort of healthcare workers in London, UK, this nested case-control study involved weekly PCR testing of nasopharyngeal swabs along with blood sampling. Healthcare workers were enrolled in the week of the UK lockdown, from 23 to 31 March 2020, and were followed every week for up to roughly 16 weeks. Library construction relied on 5' RACE. Instrument on record: NextSeq 500. To correct for sequencing error and PCR bias, the TCR library protocol tagged individual cDNA molecules with unique molecular identifiers. TCR alpha and beta chains were both sequenced, and the abundances of alpha and beta sequences in each sample were closely correlated with each other. The authors' analysis ran thus. Decombinator V4 was used to annotate TCR sequences for V gene, J gene and CDR3. TCRs were defined as expanded if a significant change between any two time points was detected under a Poisson model with p below 0.0001. Abundances of TCRs were expressed as counts per million after normalisation to the total number of TCRs sequenced in each sample. TRAV1-2 paired with TRAJ12, TRAJ20 or TRAJ33 defined MAIT TCRs, while TRAV10 paired with TRAJ18 defined iNKT TCRs. VDJdb, accessed on 1 November 2021, was searched for TCRs annotated for CMV, EBV and SARS-CoV-2, and TCRs annotated for more than one antigen were excluded. TCRdb redid the processing of the public reads, applying fastp at Q25 and MiXCR, and retained in-frame beta chains. Identical CDR3 protein sequences are pooled into one entry, listed with their most common genes and DNA. What appears here as the V and J calls and clone size reflects TCRdb's work, not the paper's. This sample is represented by under 70,000 distinct CDR3 sequences; 13% of them were singletons. The ten largest clones capture roughly 8.8% of the sample.

The germline V gene yields SGHTA for CDR1 and FQGTGA for CDR2. Inclusive of the bounding cysteine and phenylalanine, the CDR3 is 18 residues long. Solely the CDR3 DNA is kept, with 54 bases framed from the first base. V and J are truncated by 1 base and 0 bases respectively, leaving an intervening sequence of 13 bases. Concerning this clonotype: No antigen is known for it. Per-nucleotide qualities are absent, and no much larger clonotype sits a single base away.

Sample: whole blood, taken at baseline. The receptor's source is an adult who was a healthcare worker with PCR-confirmed SARS-CoV-2 infection or an uninfected control (not recorded which). The rearranged chain carries TRBV7-3 and TRBJ2-6; TRBD1 could be the D gene, as 5 bases match. CDR3 sequence: CASSLKAGLSSGANVLTF. The nucleotides are TGTGCCAGCAGCTTAAAAGCAGGGTTAAGCTCTGGGGCCAACGTCCTGACTTTC.